The rows below give T cell receptor beta chains drawn from one sample of a study of T cells after yellow fever vaccination. TCRdb re-analysed the 5' RACE reads in MiXCR, keeping a single row per CDR3 protein. This table has 500,000 to 650,000 distinct CDR3 sequences, more than 9% appearing once. The sample was PBMCs, taken on the day of the yellow fever booster vaccination. The receptors derive from a man in his thirties or forties who received the YFV17D yellow fever vaccine. CDR3s include the opening cysteine and the closing phenylalanine or tryptophan. The order of the fields is clone size, D gene, V gene, J gene, CDR3 DNA, CDR3 protein. A D gene is named only where the DNA matches it firmly. Clone size is not always given. Where it is, it says once, few, many or a class for expanded clones.

few	NA	TRBV30	TRBJ2-2	TGTGCCTGGAGCCCGGCAGTTAACACCGGGGAGCTGTTTTTT	CAWSPAVNTGELFF
few	TRBD2	TRBV12-3/TRBV12-4	TRBJ2-1	TGTGCCAGCAGCGCTAGCGGGGGCTCCTACAATGAGCAGTTCTTC	CASSASGGSYNEQFF
few	NA	TRBV7-9	TRBJ1-2	TGTGCCAGCAGCTCCCTAGGGCCCGGCTACACCTTC	CASSSLGPGYTF
NA	TRBD1	TRBV7-9	TRBJ1-1	TGTGCCAGCAGCTTAGCGACAGGGTCCGGTAGGACTGAAGCTTTCTTT	CASSLATGSGRTEAFF
few	TRBD1	TRBV5-1	TRBJ2-2	TGCGCCAGCAGCTTCGCCCTCTCTGACAGGGGCTACACCGGGGAGCTGTTTTTT	CASSFALSDRGYTGELFF
few	NA	TRBV21-1	TRBJ2-7	TGTGCCAGCAGCCCCAAGGGGCAGGGGTGGTACGAGCAGTACTTC	CASSPKGQGWYEQYF
NA	NA	TRBV28	TRBJ2-7	TGTGCCTGCAGGGGGGTCCGCTCCTACGAGCAGTACTTC	CACRGVRSYEQYF
NA	TRBD1	TRBV20-1	TRBJ1-5	TGCAGTGCTAGAGTCCCGGGACAGGGACTAAATCAGCCCCAGCATTTT	CSARVPGQGLNQPQHF
few	TRBD1	TRBV30	TRBJ2-4	TGTGCCTGGAACAGGGGTAGGGGCAAAAACATTCAGTACTTC	CAWNRGRGKNIQYF
NA	NA	TRBV6-5	TRBJ2-1	TGTGCCAGCAGTAACCTCGCCGGCGAGGCGTTCTTC	CASSNLAGEAFF
NA	NA	TRBV5-1	TRBJ2-5	TGCGCCAGCCGGGTAGTGGGGTCCCAAGAGACCCAGTACTTC	CASRVVGSQETQYF
NA	NA	TRBV7-9	TRBJ2-1	TGTGCCAGCAGCGGAAGAGAGGGGAGCTCCTACAATGAGCAGTTCTTC	CASSGREGSSYNEQFF
few	TRBD2	TRBV29-1	TRBJ2-1	TGCAGCGTCGGCCTGGCTAGCGGGAGGATCGGATCCTACAATGAGCAGTTCTTC	CSVGLASGRIGSYNEQFF
NA	NA	TRBV6-5	TRBJ2-7	TGTGCCAGCAGTTACGCGCCCCCAGCAGGAGCCTACGAGCAGTACTTC	CASSYAPPAGAYEQYF
few	NA	TRBV5-4	TRBJ2-1	TGTGCCAGCAGCCCAGCTAGGTCCTACAATGAGCAGTTCTTC	CASSPARSYNEQFF
few	NA	TRBV7-2	TRBJ1-4	TGTGCCAGCAGCTTGACCACTAATGAAAAACTGTTTTTT	CASSLTTNEKLFF
few	NA	TRBV6-5	TRBJ1-1	TGTGCCAGCAGTTACCCATCCCCCGTTATGAGGGGCTCCACTGAAGCTTTCTTT	CASSYPSPVMRGSTEAFF
few	TRBD1	TRBV7-3	TRBJ1-2	TGTGCCAGCAGCTTGGCCGGGACAGAGAACAACTATGGCTACACCTTC	CASSLAGTENNYGYTF
NA	NA	TRBV7-8	TRBJ1-1	TGTGCCAGCAAGCTAGGGGGAAGCACTGAAGCTTTCTTT	CASKLGGSTEAFF
few	TRBD2	TRBV7-3	TRBJ2-3	TGTGCCAGCAGCTTAACGGGTCTGGGGGGACTAGTTCCGGATACGCAGTATTTT	CASSLTGLGGLVPDTQYF
NA	NA	TRBV9	TRBJ1-3	TGTGCCAGCAGCGAGACAGGAAACTCTGGAAACACCATATATTTT	CASSETGNSGNTIYF
NA	NA	TRBV7-9	TRBJ2-5	TGTGCCAGCAGCTTCCAGGATGAGACCCAGTACTTC	CASSFQDETQYF
NA	NA	TRBV7-2	TRBJ2-7	TGTGCCAGCAGCCCCGTGGTTGGGGCTTCCTACGAGCAGTACTTC	CASSPVVGASYEQYF
few	NA	TRBV7-6	TRBJ2-1	TGTGCCAGCAGCTTAGGCGGGAAGCGCTCCTACAATGAGCAGTTCTTC	CASSLGGKRSYNEQFF
NA	TRBD1	TRBV28	TRBJ1-2	TGTGCCAGCAGTTTATTCCAGGGGGTATCTAACTATGGCTACACCTTC	CASSLFQGVSNYGYTF
NA	TRBD2	TRBV5-4	TRBJ2-3	TGTGCCAGCAGCCCACCGCCAGCGGGAGTCCCAGATACGCAGTATTTT	CASSPPPAGVPDTQYF
few	NA	TRBV7-9	TRBJ1-2	TGTGCCAGCAGCTCGAACTATGACAGGCCCTATGGCTACACCTTC	CASSSNYDRPYGYTF
NA	NA	TRBV20-1	TRBJ1-1	TGCACTACCCCCGGGAACACTGAAGCTTTCTTT	CTTPGNTEAFF
few	TRBD1	TRBV5-1	TRBJ2-7	TGCGCCAGCAGCTTGCTACAGGGGGAATACGAGCAGTACTTC	CASSLLQGEYEQYF
once	TRBD2	TRBV2	TRBJ2-3	TGTGCCATCTGCACCGGCTCGGGCGGGAGAAGGACAGATACGCAGTATTTT	CAICTGSGGRRTDTQYF